The TCR beta chain described here comes from a study of T-cell memory formation after mild COVID-19. TCRdb fed the 5' RACE reads into MiXCR, producing one record per CDR3 protein. The table includes about 430,000 distinct CDR3 sequences, roughly 18% detected once. Study-level findings and limits: That cross-reactive memory joined was suggested by some responding clones appearing in pre-infection memory. Specificity for SARS-CoV-2 was not confirmed among the second-wave clones peaking on day 37.

This clonotype occurred many times. What it recognizes is unknown. V shed 0 bases, J shed 4 bases, and the junction held 8 bases outside the gene matches. CDR3 length: 16 amino acids. Germline lookup yields CDR1 MNHNY and CDR2 SVGAGI (reference sequence). The sequence was obtained from a man between 18 and 35 years old who had mild COVID-19 (a few samples of this study predate the infection). Cell type and time point are not known. Sequencing was performed on PBMCs or a T cell subset sorted from them (not recorded which). The rearrangement joins TRBV6-6 to TRBJ1-2; TRBD1 matches at 7 bases. The CDR3 nucleotides read TGTGCCAGCAGTTACTCACTACAGGGGCCGGGCTATGGCTACACCTTC. Its protein is CASSYSLQGPGYGYTF.